These 2 T cell receptor beta chains share one sample of origin, sequenced in a study of blood T cells in healthy people across ages. Through a sample-barcoded 5' primer and a J-beta primer mix, a second PCR was run for roughly 6 to 12 cycles. Via MiXCR, TCRdb re-called the 5' RACE reads, giving one row per CDR3 protein. Here the sample spans 780,000 or so distinct CDR3 sequences, roughly 56% being singletons. Sequenced input: blood. All receptors derive from a man between 35 and 55 years old in good health.

The genes are TRBV2 and TRBJ2-7; the match to TRBD2 covers 10 bases. This CDR3 comprises 15 residues. The germline V gene encodes CDR1 SNHLY and CDR2 FYNNEI. The J segment lost 2 bases and the V segment lost 6 bases, leaving 7 bases of the junction unmatched. CDR3 sequence (DNA): TGTGCCAGCAGCAGCGGGACTAGCGAGGCCTACGAGCAGTACTTC. Encoded protein: CASSSGTSEAYEQYF.

The chain uses TRBV28 and TRBJ2-3, with no clear D. The germline gives CDR1 MDHEN, CDR2 SYDVKM. The CDR3 sequence is 16 residues long. V lost 8 bases and J lost 2, with 20 bases in between. The CDR3 region has the DNA TGTGCCAGCTCTCCCCTGAGTTCTTGGGACACAGATACGCAGTATTTT. Its protein product is CASSPLSSWDTDTQYF. Looking up the rest from reference TRBV28 and TRBJ2-3 gives the full variable domain: DVKVTQSSRYLVKRTGEKVFLECVQDMDHENMFWYRQDPGLGLRLIYFSYDVKMKEKGDIPEGYSVSREKKERFSLILESASTNQTSMYLCASSPLSSWDTDTQYFGPGTRLTVL.